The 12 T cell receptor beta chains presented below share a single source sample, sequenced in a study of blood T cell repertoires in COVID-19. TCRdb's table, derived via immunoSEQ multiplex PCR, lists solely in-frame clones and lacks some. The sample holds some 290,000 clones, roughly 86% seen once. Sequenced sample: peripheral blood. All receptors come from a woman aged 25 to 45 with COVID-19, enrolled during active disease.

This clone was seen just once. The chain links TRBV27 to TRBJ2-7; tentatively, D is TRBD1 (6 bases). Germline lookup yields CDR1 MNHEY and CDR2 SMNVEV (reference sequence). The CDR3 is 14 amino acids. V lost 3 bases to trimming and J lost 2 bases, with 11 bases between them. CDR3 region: CASSFTGQTYEQYF. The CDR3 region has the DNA TGTGCCAGCAGTTTCACAGGGCAAACCTACGAGCAGTACTTC.

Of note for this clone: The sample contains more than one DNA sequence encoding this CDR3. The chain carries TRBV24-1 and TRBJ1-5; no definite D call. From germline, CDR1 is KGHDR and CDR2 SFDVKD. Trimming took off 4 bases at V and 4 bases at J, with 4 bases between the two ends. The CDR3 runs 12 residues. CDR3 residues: CATSDSNQPQHF. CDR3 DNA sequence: TGTGCCACCAGTGACTCTAATCAGCCCCAGCATTTT.

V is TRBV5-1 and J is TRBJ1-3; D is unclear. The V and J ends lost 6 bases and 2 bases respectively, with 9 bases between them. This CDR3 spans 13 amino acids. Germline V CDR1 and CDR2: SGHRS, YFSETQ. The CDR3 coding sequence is TGCGCCAGCACCCGAGTACCTGGAAACACCATATATTTT. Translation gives CASTRVPGNTIYF. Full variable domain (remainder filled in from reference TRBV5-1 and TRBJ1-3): KAGVTQTPRYLIKTRGQQVTLSCSPISGHRSVSWYQQTPGQGLQFLFEYFSETQRNKGNFPGRFSGRQFSNSRSEMNVSTLELGDSALYLCASTRVPGNTIYFGEGSWLTVV.

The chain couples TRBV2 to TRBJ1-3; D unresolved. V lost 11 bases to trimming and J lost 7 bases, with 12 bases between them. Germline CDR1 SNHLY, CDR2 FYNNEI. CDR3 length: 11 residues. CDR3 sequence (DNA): TGTGCCTTACGCAGAGGGAACACCATATATTTT. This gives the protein CALRRGNTIYF.

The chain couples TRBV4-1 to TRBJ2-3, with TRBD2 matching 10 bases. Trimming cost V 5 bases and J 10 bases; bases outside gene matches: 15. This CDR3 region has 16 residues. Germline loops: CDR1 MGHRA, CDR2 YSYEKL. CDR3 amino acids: CASSSEAASGSKPQYF. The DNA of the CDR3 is TGCGCCAGCAGCTCCGAGGCGGCTAGCGGGAGTAAGCCGCAGTATTTT.

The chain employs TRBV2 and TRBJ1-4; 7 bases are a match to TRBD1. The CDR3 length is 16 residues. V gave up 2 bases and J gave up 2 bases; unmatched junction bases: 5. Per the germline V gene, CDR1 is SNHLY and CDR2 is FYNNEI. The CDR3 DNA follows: TGTGCCAGCAGTGAAATGAGACAGGGTACTAATGAAAAACTGTTTTTT. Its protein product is CASSEMRQGTNEKLFF.

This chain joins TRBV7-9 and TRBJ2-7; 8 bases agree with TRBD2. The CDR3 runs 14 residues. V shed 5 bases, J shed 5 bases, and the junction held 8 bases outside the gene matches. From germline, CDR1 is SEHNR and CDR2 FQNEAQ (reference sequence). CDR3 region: CASSPRTSYNEQYF. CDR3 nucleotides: TGTGCCAGCAGCCCTCGGACTAGCTACAACGAGCAGTACTTC.

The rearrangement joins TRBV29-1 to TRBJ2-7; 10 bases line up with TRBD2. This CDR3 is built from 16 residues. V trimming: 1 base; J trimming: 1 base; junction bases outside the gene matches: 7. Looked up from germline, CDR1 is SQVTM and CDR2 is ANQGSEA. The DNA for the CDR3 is TGCAGCGTTGAAGCCCCCTCTAGCGGGGGTTCCTACGAGCAGTACTTC. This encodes CSVEAPSSGGSYEQYF.

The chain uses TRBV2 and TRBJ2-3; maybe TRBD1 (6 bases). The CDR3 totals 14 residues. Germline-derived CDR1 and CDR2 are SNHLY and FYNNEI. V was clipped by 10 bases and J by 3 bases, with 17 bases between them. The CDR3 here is CATHGGGLTDTQYF. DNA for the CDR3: TGTGCCACCCATGGGGGCGGACTTACAGATACGCAGTATTTT. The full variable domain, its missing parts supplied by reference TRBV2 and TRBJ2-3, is EPEVTQTPSHQVTQMGQEVILRCVPISNHLYFYWYRQILGQKVEFLVSFYNNEISEKSEIFDDQFSVERPDGSNFTLKIRSTKLEDSAMYFCATHGGGLTDTQYFGPGTRLTVL.

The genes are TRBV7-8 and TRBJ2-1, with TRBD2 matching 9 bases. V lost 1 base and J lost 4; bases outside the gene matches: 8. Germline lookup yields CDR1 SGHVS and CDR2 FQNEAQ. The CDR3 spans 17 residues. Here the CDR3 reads CASSLEPRLAVYNEQFF. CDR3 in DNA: TGTGCCAGCAGCTTAGAACCCAGACTAGCGGTGTACAATGAGCAGTTCTTC. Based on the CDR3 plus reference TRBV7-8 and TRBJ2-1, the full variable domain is GAGVSQSPRYKVAKRGQDVALRCDPISGHVSLFWYQQALGQGPEFLTYFQNEAQLDKSGLPSDRFFAERPEGSVSTLKIQRTQQEDSAVYLCASSLEPRLAVYNEQFFGPGTRLTVL.

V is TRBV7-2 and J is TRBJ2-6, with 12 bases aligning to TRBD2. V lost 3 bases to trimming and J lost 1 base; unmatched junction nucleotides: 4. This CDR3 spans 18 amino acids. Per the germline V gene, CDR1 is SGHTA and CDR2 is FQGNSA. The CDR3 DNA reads TGTGCCAGCAGCTTTCCGGGACTAGCGGGTTCTGGGGCCAACGTCCTGACTTTC. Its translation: CASSFPGLAGSGANVLTF.

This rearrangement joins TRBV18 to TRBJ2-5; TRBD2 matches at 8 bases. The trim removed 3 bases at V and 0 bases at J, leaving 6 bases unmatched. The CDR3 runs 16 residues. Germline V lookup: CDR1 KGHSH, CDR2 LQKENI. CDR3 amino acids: CASSPLAGGYQETQYF. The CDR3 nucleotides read TGTGCCAGCTCACCTCTGGCGGGAGGCTACCAAGAGACCCAGTACTTC.